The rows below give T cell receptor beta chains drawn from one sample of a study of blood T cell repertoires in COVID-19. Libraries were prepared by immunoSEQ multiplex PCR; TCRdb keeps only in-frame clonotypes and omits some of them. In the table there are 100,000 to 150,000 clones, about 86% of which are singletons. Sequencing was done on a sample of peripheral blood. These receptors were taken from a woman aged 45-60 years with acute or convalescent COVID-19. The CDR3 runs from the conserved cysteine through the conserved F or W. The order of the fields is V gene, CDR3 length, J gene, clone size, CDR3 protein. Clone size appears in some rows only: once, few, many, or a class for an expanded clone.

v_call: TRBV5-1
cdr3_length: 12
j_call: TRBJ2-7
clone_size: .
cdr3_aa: CASSSQGYEQYF

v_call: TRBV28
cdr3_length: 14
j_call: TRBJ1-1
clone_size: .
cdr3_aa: CASSLIRGNTEAFF

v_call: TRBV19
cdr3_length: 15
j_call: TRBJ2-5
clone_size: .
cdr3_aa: CASSIAGTGAETQYF

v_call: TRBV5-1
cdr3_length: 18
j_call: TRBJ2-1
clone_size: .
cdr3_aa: CASSLTPPGAGSYNEQFF

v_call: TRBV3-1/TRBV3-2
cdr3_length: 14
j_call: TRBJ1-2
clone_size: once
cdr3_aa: CASRSSDRGGGYTF

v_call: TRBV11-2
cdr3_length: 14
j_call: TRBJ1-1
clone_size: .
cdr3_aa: CASSRGGLGTEAFF

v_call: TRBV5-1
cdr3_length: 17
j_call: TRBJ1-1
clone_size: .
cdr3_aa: CASSLSPMTGSRTEAFF

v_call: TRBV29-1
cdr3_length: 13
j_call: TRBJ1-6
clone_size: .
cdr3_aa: CSATTGGNSPLHF

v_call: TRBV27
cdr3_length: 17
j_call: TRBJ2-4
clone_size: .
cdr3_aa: CAKLSPSGGAWGNIQYF

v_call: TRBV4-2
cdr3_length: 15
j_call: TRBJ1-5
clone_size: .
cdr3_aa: CASSQEWTSHQPQHF

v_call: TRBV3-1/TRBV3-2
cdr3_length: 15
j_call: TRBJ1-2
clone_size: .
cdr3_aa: CASSHRGQGTYGYTF

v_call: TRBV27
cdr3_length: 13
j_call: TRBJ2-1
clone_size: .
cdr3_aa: CASRAGGQVEQFF

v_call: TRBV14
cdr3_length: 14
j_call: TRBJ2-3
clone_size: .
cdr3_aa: CASSQFRGADTQYF

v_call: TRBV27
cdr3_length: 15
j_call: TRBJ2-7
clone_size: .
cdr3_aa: CASSLGTVSSYEQYF

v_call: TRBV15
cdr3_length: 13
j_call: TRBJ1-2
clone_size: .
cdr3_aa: CATSLRTGDGYTF

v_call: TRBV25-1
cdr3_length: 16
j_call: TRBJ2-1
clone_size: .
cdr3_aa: CASSVASGRYYNEQFF

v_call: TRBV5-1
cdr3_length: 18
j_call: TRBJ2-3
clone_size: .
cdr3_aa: CASSFTPTSGTSTDTQYF

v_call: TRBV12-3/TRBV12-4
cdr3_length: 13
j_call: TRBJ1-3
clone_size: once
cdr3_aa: CASTRISGNTIYF

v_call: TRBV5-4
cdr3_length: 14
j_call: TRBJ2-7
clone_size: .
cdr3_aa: CASSRDRSSYEQYF

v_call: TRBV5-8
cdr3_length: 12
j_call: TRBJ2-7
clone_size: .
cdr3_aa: CASRKNQYEQYF

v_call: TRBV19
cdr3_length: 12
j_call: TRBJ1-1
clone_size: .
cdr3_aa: CASSMDRTEAFF

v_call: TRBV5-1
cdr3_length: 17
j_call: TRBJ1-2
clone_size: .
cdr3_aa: CASSLAGGTPANYGYTF

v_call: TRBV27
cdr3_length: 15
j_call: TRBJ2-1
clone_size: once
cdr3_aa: CASSNSVDSAGEQFF

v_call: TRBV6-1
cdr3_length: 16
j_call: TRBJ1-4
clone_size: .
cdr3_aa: CASSEPQGFTNEKLFF

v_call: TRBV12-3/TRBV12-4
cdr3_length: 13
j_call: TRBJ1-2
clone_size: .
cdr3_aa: CASSPQGSYGYTF

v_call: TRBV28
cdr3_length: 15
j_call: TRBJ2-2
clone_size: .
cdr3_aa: CASSQGGVNTGELFF

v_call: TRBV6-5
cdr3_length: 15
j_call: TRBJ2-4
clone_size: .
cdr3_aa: CASSYAGQGQNIQYF

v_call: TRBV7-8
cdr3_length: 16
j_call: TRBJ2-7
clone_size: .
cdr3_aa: CASSITGQRSSYEQYF